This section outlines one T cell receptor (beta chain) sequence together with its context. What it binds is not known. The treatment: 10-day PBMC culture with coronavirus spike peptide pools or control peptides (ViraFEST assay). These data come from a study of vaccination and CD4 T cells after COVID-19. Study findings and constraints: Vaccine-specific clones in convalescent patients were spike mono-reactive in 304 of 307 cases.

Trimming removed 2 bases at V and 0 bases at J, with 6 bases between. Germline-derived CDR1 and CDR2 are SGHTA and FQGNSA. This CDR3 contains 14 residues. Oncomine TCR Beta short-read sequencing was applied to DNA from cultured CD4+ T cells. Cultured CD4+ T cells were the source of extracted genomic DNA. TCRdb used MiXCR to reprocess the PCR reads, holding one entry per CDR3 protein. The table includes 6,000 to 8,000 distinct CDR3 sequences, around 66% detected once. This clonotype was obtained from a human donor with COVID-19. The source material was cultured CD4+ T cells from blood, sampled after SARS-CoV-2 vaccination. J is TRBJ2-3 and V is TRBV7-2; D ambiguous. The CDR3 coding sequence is TGTGCCAGCAGCTTAAGAATTAGCACAGATACGCAGTATTTT. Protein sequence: CASSLRISTDTQYF.